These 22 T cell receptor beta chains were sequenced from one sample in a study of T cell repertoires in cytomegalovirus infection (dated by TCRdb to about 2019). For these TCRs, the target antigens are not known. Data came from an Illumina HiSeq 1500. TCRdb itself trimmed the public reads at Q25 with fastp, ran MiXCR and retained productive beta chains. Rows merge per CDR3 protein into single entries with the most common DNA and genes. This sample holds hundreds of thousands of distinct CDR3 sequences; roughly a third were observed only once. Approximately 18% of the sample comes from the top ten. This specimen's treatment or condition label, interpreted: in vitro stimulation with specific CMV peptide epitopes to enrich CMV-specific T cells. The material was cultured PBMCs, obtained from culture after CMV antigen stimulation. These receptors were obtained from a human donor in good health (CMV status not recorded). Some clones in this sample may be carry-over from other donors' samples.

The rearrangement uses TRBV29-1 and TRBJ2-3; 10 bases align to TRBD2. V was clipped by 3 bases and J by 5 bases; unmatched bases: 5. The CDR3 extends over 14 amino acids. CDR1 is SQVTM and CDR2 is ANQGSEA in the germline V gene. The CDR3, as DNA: TGCAGCGTTGATAGCGGGAGGTCGGGAGATACGCAGTATTTT. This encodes CSVDSGRSGDTQYF.

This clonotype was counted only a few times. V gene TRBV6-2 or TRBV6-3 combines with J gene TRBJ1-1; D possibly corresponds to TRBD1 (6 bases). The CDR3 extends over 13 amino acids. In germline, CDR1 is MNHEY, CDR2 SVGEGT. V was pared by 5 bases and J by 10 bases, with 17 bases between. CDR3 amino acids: CASSPSGRGVAFF. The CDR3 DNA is TGTGCCAGCAGTCCCAGCGGCAGGGGAGTAGCTTTCTTT.

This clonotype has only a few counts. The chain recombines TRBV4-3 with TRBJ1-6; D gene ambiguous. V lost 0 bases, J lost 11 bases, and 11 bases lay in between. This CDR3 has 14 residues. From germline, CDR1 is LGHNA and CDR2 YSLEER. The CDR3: CASSQDRGLAPLHF. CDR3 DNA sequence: TGCGCCAGCAGCCAAGATCGCGGCTTGGCACCCCTCCACTTT.

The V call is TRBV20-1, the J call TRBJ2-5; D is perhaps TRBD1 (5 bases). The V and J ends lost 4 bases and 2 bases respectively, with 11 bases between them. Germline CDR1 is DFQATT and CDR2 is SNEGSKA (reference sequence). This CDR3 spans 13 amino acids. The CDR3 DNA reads TGCAGTGCTAACTACAGGATGCAAGAGACCCAGTACTTC. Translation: CSANYRMQETQYF.

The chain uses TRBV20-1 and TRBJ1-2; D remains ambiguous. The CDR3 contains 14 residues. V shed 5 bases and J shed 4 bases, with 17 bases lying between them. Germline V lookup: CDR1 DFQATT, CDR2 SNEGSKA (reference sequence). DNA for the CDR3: TGCAGTGCTCACCGGGCCGGAACTAGCTATGGCTACACCTTC. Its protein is CSAHRAGTSYGYTF.

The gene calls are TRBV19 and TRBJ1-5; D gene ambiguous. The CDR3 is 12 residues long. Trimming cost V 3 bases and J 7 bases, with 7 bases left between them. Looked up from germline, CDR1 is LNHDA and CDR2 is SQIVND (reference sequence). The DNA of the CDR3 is TGTGCCAGTAGTATTTGGGAGCAGCCCCAGCATTTT. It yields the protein CASSIWEQPQHF.

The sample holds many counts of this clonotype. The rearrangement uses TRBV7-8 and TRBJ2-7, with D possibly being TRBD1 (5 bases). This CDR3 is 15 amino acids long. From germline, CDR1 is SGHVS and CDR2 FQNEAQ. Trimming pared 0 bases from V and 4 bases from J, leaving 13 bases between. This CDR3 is CASSLAPRVTYEQYF. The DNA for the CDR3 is TGTGCCAGCAGCTTAGCGCCCAGGGTTACTTACGAGCAGTACTTC.

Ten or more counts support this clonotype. CDR3 sequence reads: CASSFPQGSVTPRGSYNEQFF. CDR3 coding DNA: TGTGCCAGCAGTTTTCCCCAGGGTAGCGTCACGCCAAGGGGGTCCTACAATGAGCAGTTCTTC. The chain is built from TRBV7-2 and TRBJ2-1, with D possibly matching TRBD1 (6 bases). Trimming pared 6 bases from V and 1 base from J, leaving 31 bases between. Germline assignment: CDR1 SGHTA and CDR2 FQGNSA. This CDR3 has 21 amino acids.

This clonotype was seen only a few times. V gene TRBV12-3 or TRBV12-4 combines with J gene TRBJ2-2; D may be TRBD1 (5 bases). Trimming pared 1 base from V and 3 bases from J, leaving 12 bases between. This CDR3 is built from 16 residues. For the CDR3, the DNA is TGTGCCAGCAGTTTAGGGGGCGGCGGATACACCGGGGAGCTGTTTTTT. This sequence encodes CASSLGGGGYTGELFF.

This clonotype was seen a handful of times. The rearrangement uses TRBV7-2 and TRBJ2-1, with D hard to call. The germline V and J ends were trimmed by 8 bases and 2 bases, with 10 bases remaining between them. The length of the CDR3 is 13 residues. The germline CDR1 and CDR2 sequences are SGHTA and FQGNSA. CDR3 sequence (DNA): TGTGCCAGCCAACTTGGAACCTACAATGAGCAGTTCTTC. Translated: CASQLGTYNEQFF.

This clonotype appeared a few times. The CDR3 DNA follows: TGTGCCAGCAGCTTAGGGACTAGCGGGGGAAGCACAGATACGCAGTATTTT. Encoded protein: CASSLGTSGGSTDTQYF. The V and J genes are TRBV7-8 and TRBJ2-3, with TRBD2 matching over 13 bases. The CDR3 totals 17 residues. Germline CDR1 SGHVS, CDR2 FQNEAQ. V shed 1 base, J shed 0 bases, and the junction held 1 base outside the gene matches.

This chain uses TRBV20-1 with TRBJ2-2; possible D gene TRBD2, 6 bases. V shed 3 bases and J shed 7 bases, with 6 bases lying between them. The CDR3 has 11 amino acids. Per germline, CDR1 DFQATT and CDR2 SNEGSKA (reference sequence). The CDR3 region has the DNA TGCAGTGCTAGGGGGGGCGGGGAGCTGTTTTTT. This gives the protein CSARGGGELFF.

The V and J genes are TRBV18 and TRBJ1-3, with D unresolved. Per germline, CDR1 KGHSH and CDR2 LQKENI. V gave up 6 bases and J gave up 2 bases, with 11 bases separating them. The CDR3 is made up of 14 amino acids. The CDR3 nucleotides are TGTGCCAGCTCCCAGGACTTGACTGGAAACACCATATATTTT. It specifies CASSQDLTGNTIYF.

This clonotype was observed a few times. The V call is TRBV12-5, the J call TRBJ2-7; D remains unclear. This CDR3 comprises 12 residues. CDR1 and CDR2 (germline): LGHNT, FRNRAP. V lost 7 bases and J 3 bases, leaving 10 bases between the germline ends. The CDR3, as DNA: TGTGCTAGTGCCCCCCTGGGCTACGAGCAGTACTTC. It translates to CASAPLGYEQYF.

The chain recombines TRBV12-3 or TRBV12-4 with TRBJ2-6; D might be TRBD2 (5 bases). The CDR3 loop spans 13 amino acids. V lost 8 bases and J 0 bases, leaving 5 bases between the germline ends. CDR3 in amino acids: CASEGSGANVLTF. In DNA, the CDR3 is TGTGCCAGCGAGGGCTCTGGGGCCAACGTCCTGACTTTC.

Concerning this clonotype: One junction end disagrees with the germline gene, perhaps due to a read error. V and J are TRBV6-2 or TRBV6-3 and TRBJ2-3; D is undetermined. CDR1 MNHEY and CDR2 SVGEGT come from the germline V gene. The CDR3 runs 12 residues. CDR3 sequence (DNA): TGTACCAGCAGCGATCGTGTGGATACGCAGTATTTT. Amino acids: CTSSDRVDTQYF.

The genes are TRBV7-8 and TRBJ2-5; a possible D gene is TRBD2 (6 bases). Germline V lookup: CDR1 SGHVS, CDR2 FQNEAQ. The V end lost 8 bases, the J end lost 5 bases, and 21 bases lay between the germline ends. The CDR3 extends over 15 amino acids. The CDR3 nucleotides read TGTGCCAGCGCTCGAATAGCGGACCTTTGGGAGACCCAGTACTTC. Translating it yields CASARIADLWETQYF.

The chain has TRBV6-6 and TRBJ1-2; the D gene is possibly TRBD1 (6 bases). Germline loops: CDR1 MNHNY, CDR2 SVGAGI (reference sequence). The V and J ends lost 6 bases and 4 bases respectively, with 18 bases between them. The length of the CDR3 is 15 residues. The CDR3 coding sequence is TGTGCCAGCAGCAACCAACAGGGAACTATCTATGGCTACACCTTC. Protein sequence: CASSNQQGTIYGYTF.

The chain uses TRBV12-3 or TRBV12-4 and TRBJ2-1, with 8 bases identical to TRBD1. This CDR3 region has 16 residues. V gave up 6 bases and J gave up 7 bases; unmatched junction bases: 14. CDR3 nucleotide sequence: TGTGCCAGCAGCTCCTCGACAGGGGAGTCGTGGAATGAGCAGTTCTTC. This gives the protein CASSSSTGESWNEQFF.

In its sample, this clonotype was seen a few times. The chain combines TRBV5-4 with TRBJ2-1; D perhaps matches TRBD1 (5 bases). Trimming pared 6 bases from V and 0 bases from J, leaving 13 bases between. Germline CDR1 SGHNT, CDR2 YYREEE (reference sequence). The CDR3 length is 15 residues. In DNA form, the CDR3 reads TGTGCCAGCACTCTGGGGCAGAGCTCCTACAATGAGCAGTTCTTC. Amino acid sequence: CASTLGQSSYNEQFF.

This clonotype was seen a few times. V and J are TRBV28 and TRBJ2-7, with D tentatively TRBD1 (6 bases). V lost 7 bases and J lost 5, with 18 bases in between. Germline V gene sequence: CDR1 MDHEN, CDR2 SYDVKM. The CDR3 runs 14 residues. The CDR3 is CASTPWQGSNEQYF. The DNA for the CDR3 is TGTGCCAGCACCCCCTGGCAGGGGTCCAACGAGCAGTACTTC. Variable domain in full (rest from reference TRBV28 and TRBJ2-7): DVKVTQSSRYLVKRTGEKVFLECVQDMDHENMFWYRQDPGLGLRLIYFSYDVKMKEKGDIPEGYSVSREKKERFSLILESASTNQTSMYLCASTPWQGSNEQYFGPGTRLTVT.

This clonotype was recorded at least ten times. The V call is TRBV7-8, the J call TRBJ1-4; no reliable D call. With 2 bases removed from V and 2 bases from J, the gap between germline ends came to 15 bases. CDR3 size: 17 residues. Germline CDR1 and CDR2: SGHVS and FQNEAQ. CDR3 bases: TGTGCCAGCAGCTTAACGGCCAGACCTGCGACTAATGAAAAACTGTTTTTT. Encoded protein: CASSLTARPATNEKLFF.